This is a list of T cell receptor beta chains from one sample in a study of beta chain features in type 1 diabetes. The method was immunoSEQ multiplex PCR; TCRdb's version includes in-frame clones alone and lacks a portion of them. The sample includes over 300,000 clones, approximately 10% of them seen just once. Sequencing was done on a sample of central memory CD4+ T cells from blood. Every receptor here comes from a man younger than 45 with type 1 diabetes. The CDR3 runs from the conserved cysteine through the conserved F or W. A D gene is named only where the DNA matches it firmly. Clone size appears in some rows only: once, few, many, or a class for an expanded clone.

length: 15
V: TRBV11-2
size: few
D: NA
J: TRBJ2-2
CDR3: CASTPSGIWTGELFF
DNA: TGTGCCAGCACCCCCTCCGGGATCTGGACCGGGGAGCTGTTTTTT

length: 14
V: TRBV5-1
size: few
D: NA
J: TRBJ1-1
CDR3: CASSLALSTGEAFF
DNA: TGCGCCAGCAGCTTGGCCCTTTCGACAGGTGAAGCTTTCTTT

length: 15
V: TRBV29-1
size: NA
D: TRBD1
J: TRBJ1-2
CDR3: CSVELATGFNYGYTF
DNA: TGCAGCGTTGAATTGGCGACAGGGTTTAACTATGGCTACACCTTC

length: 13
V: TRBV7-9
size: NA
D: NA
J: TRBJ2-3
CDR3: CASSPPGGGAQYF
DNA: TGTGCCAGCAGCCCCCCCGGCGGGGGCGCGCAGTATTTT

length: 14
V: TRBV5-1
size: NA
D: NA
J: TRBJ1-1
CDR3: CASSREGLNTEAFF
DNA: TGCGCCAGCAGCCGAGAAGGGTTGAACACTGAAGCTTTCTTT

length: 12
V: TRBV23-1
size: NA
D: NA
J: TRBJ1-1
CDR3: CASNSLNTEAFF
DNA: TGCGCCAGCAACTCTTTGAACACTGAAGCTTTCTTT

length: 13
V: TRBV29-1
size: few
D: TRBD2
J: TRBJ2-5
CDR3: CSVGSGGAETQYF
DNA: TGCAGCGTTGGATCCGGGGGGGCGGAGACCCAGTACTTC

length: 13
V: TRBV6-5
size: NA
D: NA
J: TRBJ1-1
CDR3: CASRTLMNTEAFF
DNA: TGTGCCAGCAGGACCCTCATGAACACTGAAGCTTTCTTT

length: 15
V: TRBV2
size: NA
D: TRBD1
J: TRBJ2-2
CDR3: CASRLGQLNTGELFF
DNA: TGTGCCAGCAGGTTGGGACAGCTGAACACCGGGGAGCTGTTTTTT

length: 13
V: TRBV10-3
size: NA
D: NA
J: TRBJ2-7
CDR3: CAISERQDYEQYF
DNA: TGTGCCATCAGTGAGCGTCAGGATTACGAGCAGTACTTC

length: 14
V: TRBV27
size: few
D: TRBD1
J: TRBJ1-2
CDR3: CASSLRQGGDGYTF
DNA: TGTGCCAGCAGTTTACGCCAGGGGGGGGATGGCTACACCTTC

length: 14
V: TRBV6-1
size: NA
D: TRBD1
J: TRBJ2-1
CDR3: CASSEQAGGNEQFF
DNA: TGTGCCAGCAGTGAACAAGCAGGGGGCAATGAGCAGTTCTTC

length: 17
V: TRBV4-1
size: few
D: NA
J: TRBJ2-3
CDR3: CASSQDQIQDSTDTQYF
DNA: TGCGCCAGCAGCCAAGATCAGATCCAAGATAGCACAGATACGCAGTATTTT

length: 12
V: TRBV4-3
size: few
D: NA
J: TRBJ1-2
CDR3: CASSQDAMGYTF
DNA: TGCGCCAGCAGCCAAGACGCAATGGGCTACACCTTC

length: 16
V: TRBV5-1
size: NA
D: NA
J: TRBJ2-3
CDR3: CASSQALGAGTDTQYF
DNA: TGCGCCAGCAGTCAGGCCCTCGGGGCTGGCACAGATACGCAGTATTTT

length: 13
V: TRBV7-9
size: NA
D: NA
J: TRBJ2-5
CDR3: CASSLLEVETQYF
DNA: TGTGCCAGCAGCTTATTAGAGGTGGAGACCCAGTACTTC

length: 13
V: TRBV5-6
size: few
D: NA
J: TRBJ2-6
CDR3: CASLLPGANVLTF
DNA: TGTGCCAGCCTCCTCCCAGGGGCCAACGTCCTGACTTTC

length: 13
V: TRBV29-1
size: NA
D: NA
J: TRBJ1-2
CDR3: CSVPTRTNYGYTF
DNA: TGCAGCGTTCCGACAAGGACTAACTATGGCTACACCTTC

length: 14
V: TRBV5-1
size: few
D: NA
J: TRBJ1-2
CDR3: CASGTQGLDYGYTF
DNA: TGCGCCAGCGGGACACAGGGATTGGACTATGGCTACACCTTC

length: 15
V: TRBV5-1
size: NA
D: TRBD1
J: TRBJ2-5
CDR3: CASSFQGAGLETQYF
DNA: TGCGCCAGCAGCTTCCAGGGGGCAGGCTTAGAGACCCAGTACTTC

length: 15
V: TRBV5-5
size: NA
D: NA
J: TRBJ2-5
CDR3: CASSLYDRDQETQYF
DNA: TGTGCCAGCAGCTTGTACGACCGCGACCAAGAGACCCAGTACTTC

length: 12
V: TRBV11-2
size: NA
D: NA
J: TRBJ2-3
CDR3: CASSKTRDTQYF
DNA: TGTGCCAGCAGCAAGACACGCGATACGCAGTATTTT

length: 15
V: TRBV6-5
size: NA
D: NA
J: TRBJ2-7
CDR3: CASSYSEGQVYEQYF
DNA: TGTGCCAGCAGTTACTCGGAAGGGCAAGTCTACGAGCAGTACTTC

length: 16
V: TRBV27
size: NA
D: TRBD1
J: TRBJ1-2
CDR3: CASSFPDRILNYGYTF
DNA: TGTGCCAGCAGTTTCCCGGACAGGATCTTGAACTATGGCTACACCTTC

length: 17
V: TRBV4-3
size: few
D: NA
J: TRBJ1-2
CDR3: CASSQLAGEGRNYGYTF
DNA: TGCGCCAGCAGCCAACTCGCGGGGGAGGGGCGCAACTATGGCTACACCTTC

length: 15
V: TRBV6-5
size: NA
D: NA
J: TRBJ2-7
CDR3: CASSYAPGGTYEQYF
DNA: TGTGCCAGCAGTTACGCCCCGGGTGGGACCTACGAGCAGTACTTC

length: 11
V: TRBV5-1
size: NA
D: NA
J: TRBJ2-7
CDR3: CASSKDYEQYF
DNA: TGCGCCAGCAGCAAGGACTACGAGCAGTACTTC

length: 16
V: TRBV4-1
size: NA
D: NA
J: TRBJ2-7
CDR3: CASSQEPIQPYYEQYF
DNA: TGCGCCAGCAGCCAAGAACCTATCCAGCCATACTACGAGCAGTACTTC

length: 14
V: TRBV30
size: many
D: NA
J: TRBJ1-4
CDR3: CAWKMGHRNEKLFF
DNA: TGTGCCTGGAAAATGGGACACCGTAATGAAAAACTGTTTTTT

length: 13
V: TRBV30
size: NA
D: NA
J: TRBJ2-2
CDR3: CAWSIDNTGELFF
DNA: TGTGCCTGGAGTATTGACAACACCGGGGAGCTGTTTTTT

length: 13
V: TRBV5-4
size: NA
D: TRBD1
J: TRBJ2-1
CDR3: CASSLSGGNEQFF
DNA: TGTGCCAGCAGCTTGTCAGGGGGAAATGAGCAGTTCTTC

length: 13
V: TRBV30
size: NA
D: NA
J: TRBJ2-6
CDR3: CAWSGGGANVLTF
DNA: TGTGCCTGGAGTGGGGGAGGGGCCAACGTCCTGACTTTC

length: 15
V: TRBV7-9
size: NA
D: NA
J: TRBJ2-2
CDR3: CASSLGGRISGELFF
DNA: TGTGCCAGCAGCTTAGGGGGAAGAATTTCCGGGGAGCTGTTTTTT

length: 15
V: TRBV12-2
size: NA
D: NA
J: TRBJ2-4
CDR3: CASRVVRGAGGIQYF
DNA: TGTGCAAGTCGGGTAGTCCGGGGGGCGGGTGGCATTCAGTACTTC

length: 14
V: TRBV6-5
size: many
D: NA
J: TRBJ1-1
CDR3: CASSSGARNTEAFF
DNA: TGTGCCAGCAGTTCCGGGGCCCGAAACACTGAAGCTTTCTTT

length: 14
V: TRBV6-1
size: NA
D: NA
J: TRBJ2-3
CDR3: CASSPRHYTDTQYF
DNA: TGTGCCAGCAGTCCGCGACACTACACAGATACGCAGTATTTT

length: 15
V: TRBV7-9
size: few
D: TRBD1
J: TRBJ1-1
CDR3: CASNPQGAFNTEAFF
DNA: TGTGCCAGCAACCCACAGGGGGCGTTTAACACTGAAGCTTTCTTT

length: 13
V: TRBV2
size: many
D: NA
J: TRBJ2-7
CDR3: CASRVGVSGEQYF
DNA: TGTGCCAGCAGGGTGGGGGTGTCCGGCGAGCAGTACTTC

length: 15
V: TRBV5-4
size: NA
D: NA
J: TRBJ2-7
CDR3: CASSLGGGQAYEQYF
DNA: TGTGCCAGCAGTCTTGGCGGGGGACAGGCCTACGAGCAGTACTTC

length: 17
V: TRBV4-1
size: few
D: TRBD1
J: TRBJ1-3
CDR3: CASSQDGGQGVGNTIYF
DNA: TGCGCCAGCAGCCAAGATGGCGGACAGGGGGTCGGAAACACCATATATTTT

length: 11
V: TRBV5-6
size: NA
D: NA
J: TRBJ2-3
CDR3: CASSFRDTQYF
DNA: TGTGCCAGCAGCTTTAGAGATACGCAGTATTTT

length: 11
V: TRBV20-1
size: NA
D: NA
J: TRBJ2-7
CDR3: CSAERMTEQYF
DNA: TGCAGTGCTGAAAGAATGACCGAGCAGTACTTC

length: 15
V: TRBV9
size: few
D: NA
J: TRBJ2-2
CDR3: CASSVDAGNTGELFF
DNA: TGTGCCAGCAGCGTAGACGCAGGGAACACCGGGGAGCTGTTTTTT

length: 13
V: TRBV18
size: few
D: NA
J: TRBJ1-1
CDR3: CASSRGPNTEAFF
DNA: TGTGCCAGCTCACGGGGTCCCAACACTGAAGCTTTCTTT

length: 13
V: TRBV7-9
size: few
D: NA
J: TRBJ1-5
CDR3: CASSLGHNQPQHF
DNA: TGTGCCAGCAGCTTAGGGCACAATCAGCCCCAGCATTTT

length: 14
V: TRBV6-5
size: NA
D: NA
J: TRBJ2-7
CDR3: CASRRGASMREQYF
DNA: TGTGCCAGCCGACGTGGGGCGTCCATGAGGGAGCAGTACTTC

length: 14
V: TRBV7-2
size: NA
D: TRBD1
J: TRBJ2-3
CDR3: CASSLTGSTDTQYF
DNA: TGTGCCAGCAGCTTGACAGGGAGCACAGATACGCAGTATTTT

length: 15
V: TRBV28
size: NA
D: TRBD2
J: TRBJ2-3
CDR3: CASSLSSGATDTQYF
DNA: TGTGCCAGCAGCTTATCTAGCGGGGCCACAGATACGCAGTATTTT

length: 11
V: TRBV30
size: few
D: NA
J: TRBJ1-1
CDR3: CAWSPNREAFF
DNA: TGTGCCTGGAGTCCAAACAGGGAAGCTTTCTTT

length: 14
V: TRBV7-9
size: many
D: TRBD2
J: TRBJ2-2
CDR3: CAPQGLGNTGELFF
DNA: TGTGCTCCCCAGGGACTAGGGAACACCGGGGAGCTGTTTTTT

length: 14
V: TRBV2
size: NA
D: TRBD2
J: TRBJ2-5
CDR3: CASKGGGYQETQYF
DNA: TGTGCCAGCAAAGGCGGGGGGTACCAAGAGACCCAGTACTTC